The 31 T cell receptor beta chains in this list originate from one sample, sequenced in a study of radiotherapy plus CTLA-4 blockade in lung cancer. The data were produced by immunoSEQ multiplex PCR, yet TCRdb's version contains in-frame clones alone and is incomplete. The sample lists some 110,000 clones; 81% were seen once. The sequencing used peripheral blood, collected from a patient treated with radiotherapy plus ipilimumab. These receptors came from a human donor with non-small cell lung cancer that progressed on radiotherapy plus ipilimumab. Some clones in this sample may be carry-over from other donors' samples.

J is TRBJ2-2 and V is TRBV5-1; no reliable D call. Trimming cost V 3 bases and J 10 bases, with 13 bases left between them. The CDR3 is made up of 13 amino acids. The germline gives CDR1 SGHRS, CDR2 YFSETQ. This chain's CDR3 is CASSSRTGPELFF. CDR3 nucleotides: TGCGCCAGCAGCTCGCGAACGGGTCCGGAGCTGTTTTTT. The variable domain in full, completed from reference TRBV5-1 and TRBJ2-2, reads KAGVTQTPRYLIKTRGQQVTLSCSPISGHRSVSWYQQTPGQGLQFLFEYFSETQRNKGNFPGRFSGRQFSNSRSEMNVSTLELGDSALYLCASSSRTGPELFFGEGSRLTVL.

V gene TRBV6-5 combines with J gene TRBJ2-2; D not certain. V dropped 2 bases and J dropped 6 bases, with 10 bases sitting between them. The CDR3 extends over 14 amino acids. Germline V gene data show CDR1 as MNHEY and CDR2 as SVGAGI. The CDR3 is CASSYTSLSGELFF. The CDR3 nucleotides are TGTGCCAGCAGTTACACCTCATTATCCGGGGAGCTGTTTTTT.

This chain connects TRBV5-8 to TRBJ2-5; 9 bases map to TRBD2. The CDR3 spans 15 residues. V dropped 3 bases and J dropped 4; count of bases not matched to a gene: 7. Germline assignment: CDR1 SGHTS and CDR2 YDEGEE. In DNA form, the CDR3 reads TGTGCCAGCAGCTCAGCGGGGGGTTTAGGAGAGACCCAGTACTTC. It encodes CASSSAGGLGETQYF.

The chain recombines TRBV6-4 with TRBJ2-2; 11 nucleotides line up with TRBD2. This CDR3 is 16 amino acids long. Trimming cost V 0 bases and J 4 bases; bases outside gene matches: 1. The germline gives CDR1 MRHNA, CDR2 SNTAGT. The chain's CDR3 is CASSDSSGGATGELFF. The CDR3 bases are TGTGCCAGCAGTGACTCTAGCGGGGGGGCCACCGGGGAGCTGTTTTTT.

CDR3 in amino acids: CASSFRANTGELFF. The CDR3 coding sequence is TGTGCCAGCAGTTTCAGGGCGAACACCGGGGAGCTGTTTTTT. The V and J genes are TRBV28 and TRBJ2-2; D perhaps matches TRBD1 (5 bases). The CDR3 runs to 14 residues. The V end lost 3 bases, the J end lost 0 bases, and 5 bases lay between the germline ends. Germline lookup yields CDR1 MDHEN and CDR2 SYDVKM.

The chain combines TRBV7-2 with TRBJ2-5; 16 bases are a match to TRBD2. The ends lost 5 bases at V and 2 bases at J; junction bases unmatched: 5. CDR3 length equals 17 residues. Germline V gives CDR1 SGHTA, CDR2 FQGNSA. The CDR3 reads CASSLGLAGGLQETQYF. CDR3 DNA sequence: TGTGCCAGCAGCCTGGGACTAGCGGGGGGGTTACAAGAGACCCAGTACTTC.

The chain employs TRBV5-5 and TRBJ2-5; TRBD1 might be the D (6 bases). The V end was cut by 1 base, the J end by 3 bases, with 16 bases between. Germline V gives CDR1 SGHKS, CDR2 YYEKEE (reference sequence). This CDR3 region has 16 residues. The CDR3 DNA sequence: TGTGCCAGCAGCTTGTCCCTCGGACAGATAAAAGAGACCCAGTACTTC. Its translation is CASSLSLGQIKETQYF.

There are a few counts of this clone. As DNA, the CDR3 is TGTGCCAGCAGCAGGGACAGACGCTCCTACGAGCAGTACTTC. Its protein is CASSRDRRSYEQYF. The rearrangement joins TRBV4-2 to TRBJ2-7; TRBD1 matches at 7 bases. The CDR3 length is 14 residues. V shed 5 bases, J shed 0 bases, and the junction held 4 bases outside the gene matches. The germline CDR1 and CDR2 sequences are LGHNA and YNFKEQ.

The chain couples TRBV7-2 to TRBJ1-2; maybe TRBD1 (6 bases). The V end was cut by 9 bases, the J end by 8 bases, with 16 bases between. The CDR3 extends over 12 amino acids. The germline CDR1 and CDR2 sequences are SGHTA and FQGNSA. Written as DNA, the CDR3 is TGTGCCAGTCAGGGCAGGGGCGGCGGCTACACCTTC. It encodes CASQGRGGGYTF.

The CDR3 loop reads CASSYWDTGGTEAFF. The CDR3 nucleotides read TGTGCCAGCAGTTACTGGGACACCGGAGGGACTGAAGCTTTCTTT. The rearrangement joins TRBV6-5 to TRBJ1-1; D is perhaps TRBD1 (6 bases). The V and J ends lost 1 base and 5 bases respectively, with 14 bases between them. Germline CDR1 reads MNHEY; CDR2 reads SVGAGI. The CDR3 extends over 15 amino acids.

This chain's CDR3 is CASSYDWGNTIYF. CDR3 coding DNA: TGTGCCAGCAGTTACGACTGGGGTAACACCATATATTTT. The rearrangement links TRBV6-5 to TRBJ1-3; no firm D call. Trimming stripped 2 bases from V and 7 bases from J, with 9 bases between. The CDR3 runs 13 residues. Germline V gene sequence: CDR1 MNHEY, CDR2 SVGAGI.

The chain's CDR3 is CASSFRGGGSEKLFF. Here the CDR3 DNA reads TGTGCCAGCAGCTTTCGCGGGGGAGGAAGTGAAAAACTGTTTTTT. The chain uses TRBV5-5 and TRBJ1-4; TRBD1 might be the D (5 bases). CDR1 and CDR2 from the germline V gene are SGHKS and YYEKEE (reference sequence). CDR3 length: 15 amino acids. Trimming took 2 bases from V and 7 from J, leaving 15 bases between them.

The chain recombines TRBV27 with TRBJ1-6; D is ambiguous. V was pared by 5 bases and J by 10 bases, with 21 bases between. In germline, CDR1 is MNHEY, CDR2 SMNVEV (reference sequence). The CDR3 length is 16 residues. The CDR3: CASSPRKLVRESPLHF. The CDR3 DNA is TGTGCCAGCAGTCCTCGCAAATTAGTCCGGGAATCACCCCTCCACTTT.

The chain is built from TRBV4-3 and TRBJ2-1; no clear D gene. Trimming left V 3 bases short and J 4 bases short, with 13 bases between. This CDR3 region has 15 residues. Germline-derived CDR1 and CDR2 are LGHNA and YSLEER. The CDR3 DNA reads as TGCGCCAGCAGCCAGGGTAACGGAGATTACAATGAGCAGTTCTTC. Its protein product is CASSQGNGDYNEQFF.

J is TRBJ2-6 and V is TRBV7-9; D possibly uses TRBD1 or TRBD2 (7 bases each). The germline CDR1 and CDR2 sequences are SEHNR and FQNEAQ (reference sequence). The CDR3 has 17 amino acids. Deletions cut 5 bases from V and 3 bases from J, with 17 bases between. CDR3 sequence (DNA): TGTGCCAGCAGCCCCAGGGGGGGGATCAATGGGGCCAACGTCCTGACTTTC. It yields the protein CASSPRGGINGANVLTF. The full variable domain, in which reference TRBV7-9 and TRBJ2-6 provide the parts outside the CDR3, is DTGVSQNPRHKITKRGQNVTFRCDPISEHNRLYWYRQTLGQGPEFLTYFQNEAQLEKSRLLSDRFSAERPKGSFSTLEIQRTEQGDSAMYLCASSPRGGINGANVLTFGAGSRLTVL.

This clone was seen a single time. This sequence joins TRBV6-1 and TRBJ1-6, with D unresolved. Per germline, CDR1 MNHNS and CDR2 SASEGT. The CDR3 is made up of 13 amino acids. V shed 5 bases and J shed 7 bases, with 9 bases lying between them. CDR3 loop: CASSPRANSPLHF. The CDR3 DNA sequence: TGTGCCAGCAGTCCAAGGGCGAATTCACCCCTCCACTTT.

The chain combines TRBV5-4 with TRBJ1-1, with D possibly TRBD1 on 6 matching bases. This CDR3 is built from 14 residues. In germline, CDR1 is SGHNT, CDR2 YYREEE (reference sequence). Trimming took 3 bases from V and 5 from J, leaving 14 bases between them. The CDR3 region has the DNA TGTGCCAGCAGCTCCTCAGGGGTTTGGACTGAAGCTTTCTTT. Its protein product is CASSSSGVWTEAFF.

The chain's CDR3 is CASSFAGGTNTEAFF. The CDR3 DNA reads TGTGCCAGCAGCTTCGCAGGGGGGACGAACACTGAAGCTTTCTTT. V gene TRBV5-4 combines with J gene TRBJ1-1; 7 positions agree with TRBD1. The junction had 5 bases not matched to a gene; V was cut back by 2 bases and J by 1 base. Germline V gives CDR1 SGHNT, CDR2 YYREEE (reference sequence). There are 15 residues in the CDR3.

V and J are TRBV7-2 and TRBJ2-3; 10 bases line up with TRBD2. V was pared by 5 bases and J by 1 base, with 3 bases of the junction left unmatched. The CDR3 has 15 residues. Germline values: CDR1 SGHTA, CDR2 FQGNSA. The CDR3 coding sequence is TGTGCCAGCAGCCCCCTAGCGGGGGGCACAGATACGCAGTATTTT. Translating gives CASSPLAGGTDTQYF.

V and J are TRBV6-5 and TRBJ2-7; D is undetermined. The CDR3 consists of 12 residues. Germline CDR1 and CDR2: MNHEY and SVGAGI. V was cut by 8 bases and J by 1 base, with 9 bases left in between. The chain's CDR3 is CASHGPSYEQYF. CDR3 nucleotides: TGTGCCAGCCATGGGCCTTCCTACGAGCAGTACTTC.

This rearrangement joins TRBV5-5 to TRBJ1-5, with a possible D match to TRBD1 (6 bases). From germline, CDR1 is SGHKS and CDR2 YYEKEE (reference sequence). Trimming pared 4 bases from V and 5 bases from J, leaving 13 bases between. The CDR3 loop spans 14 amino acids. The CDR3 nucleotides are TGTGCCAGCAGCCAACAGGGCGGGGATCAGCCCCAGCATTTT. Translation: CASSQQGGDQPQHF.

J is TRBJ2-2 and V is TRBV5-1, with D unclear. The V gene lost 0 bases and the J gene lost 2 bases, with 5 bases spanning the gap. The CDR3 is 14 amino acids. In germline, CDR1 is SGHRS, CDR2 YFSETQ. The CDR3 region is CASSLVQNTGELFF. Here the CDR3 DNA reads TGCGCCAGCAGCTTGGTTCAAAACACCGGGGAGCTGTTTTTT.

This clone has only a few counts. The rearrangement links TRBV2 to TRBJ2-7; 11 bases fit TRBD1. The CDR3 is made up of 15 amino acids. CDR1 and CDR2 (germline): SNHLY, FYNNEI. After removal of 7 bases from V and 2 bases from J, the junction contained 7 bases not matched to a gene. CDR3 residues: CASIPWTGGTYEQYF. CDR3 in DNA: TGTGCCAGCATCCCCTGGACAGGGGGCACCTACGAGCAGTACTTC.

This clone was observed once. This chain uses TRBV5-4 with TRBJ1-4; maybe TRBD1 (6 bases). The CDR3 has 11 amino acids. The ends were cut back, 1 base at V and 11 bases at J, with 6 bases in the middle. CDR1 and CDR2 from the germline V gene are SGHNT and YYREEE (reference sequence). The CDR3 region is CASSLRGKLFF. The CDR3 region has the DNA TGTGCCAGCAGCTTGAGGGGGAAACTGTTTTTT.

This chain connects TRBV11-1 to TRBJ1-1; 8 nucleotides agree with TRBD1. The CDR3 extends over 15 amino acids. Per the germline V gene, CDR1 is SGHAT and CDR2 is FQDESV (reference sequence). V was clipped by 5 bases and J by 3 bases; unmatched bases: 8. The CDR3 region has the DNA TGTGCCAGCAGCCCCCGGACAGGGTGGTACACTGAAGCTTTCTTT. Its translation is CASSPRTGWYTEAFF.

This chain links TRBV5-5 with TRBJ1-5; 7 bases agree with TRBD1. Germline V gives CDR1 SGHKS, CDR2 YYEKEE (reference sequence). J lost 0 bases, V lost 1 base, and 4 bases had no gene match. The CDR3 is 16 amino acids. CDR3 coding DNA: TGTGCCAGCAGCTTGTTTACAGGGGATAGCAATCAGCCCCAGCATTTT. It specifies CASSLFTGDSNQPQHF.

The J gene is TRBJ1-6, the V gene TRBV9; D unresolved. The CDR3 length is 14 residues. Trimming cost V 4 bases and J 7 bases, with 12 bases left between them. Germline CDR1 reads SGDLS; CDR2 reads YYNGEE. The CDR3 protein is CASSTNSRNSPLHF. In nucleotides, the CDR3 is TGTGCCAGCAGCACGAATAGTAGGAATTCACCCCTCCACTTT.

V and J are TRBV27 and TRBJ1-2, with 7 nucleotides matching TRBD1. Germline values: CDR1 MNHEY, CDR2 SMNVEV (reference sequence). After removal of 4 bases from V and 8 bases from J, the junction contained 7 bases not matched to a gene. This CDR3 comprises 13 residues. The CDR3 loop is CASSYSGQRGYTF. The CDR3 region has the DNA TGTGCCAGCAGTTACTCGGGACAGCGGGGCTACACCTTC.

This sequence joins TRBV6-5 and TRBJ1-2; D is uncertain. Germline V CDR1 and CDR2: MNHEY, SVGAGI. This CDR3 has 12 amino acids. V was clipped by 6 bases and J by 4 bases, with 9 bases between them. This CDR3 reads CASSQAGYGYTF. The CDR3 DNA follows: TGTGCCAGCAGCCAGGCGGGCTATGGCTACACCTTC.

The CDR3 loop reads CASRREGIEVYGYTF. Written as DNA, the CDR3 is TGCGCCAGCAGAAGAGAGGGTATCGAAGTCTATGGCTACACCTTC. This sequence joins TRBV5-1 and TRBJ1-2; D not resolved. V lost 5 bases and J lost 4, with 18 bases in between. CDR1 and CDR2 from the germline V gene are SGHRS and YFSETQ. This CDR3 region has 15 residues.

This rearrangement joins TRBV2 to TRBJ2-6; TRBD1 might be the D (5 bases). Trimming took 5 bases from V and 0 from J, leaving 5 bases between them. The CDR3 is 14 residues long. CDR1 is SNHLY and CDR2 is FYNNEI in the germline V gene. The CDR3, as DNA: TGTGCCAGCAGTAGGGGCTCTGGGGCCAACGTCCTGACTTTC. Translating it yields CASSRGSGANVLTF.